This T cell receptor (beta chain) was profiled in a study of blood T cell repertoires in COVID-19. For the study at large: COVID-19 samples, acute and convalescent, were from the United States, Italy and Spain. In each case, the material was cDNA or gDNA derived from T cells, B-cell-depleted T cells, or PBMCs.

How the authors handled the data: How many nucleated cells were present was estimated from reference gene primer amplification. TCRdb's copy holds only in-frame clones and misses some; the assay was immunoSEQ multiplex PCR. That table gives V, J and clone size, and the DNA gave D and trimming. Of tens of thousands of clones in the sample, just over 90% are singletons; the top ten hold about 7.7%. This TCR derives from a woman aged 40 to 49 with active COVID-19. The sequenced sample consisted of peripheral blood.

This chain's CDR3 is CASSYGTGSYEQYF. The CDR3 DNA reads as TGTGCCAGCAGCTACGGGACAGGATCCTACGAGCAGTACTTC. The chain is built from TRBV7-9 and TRBJ2-7; 8 bases fit TRBD1. After removal of 4 bases from V and 1 base from J, the junction contained 3 bases not matched to a gene. CDR3 size: 14 residues. CDR1 is SEHNR and CDR2 is FQNEAQ in the germline V gene (reference sequence). The variable domain in full, completed from reference TRBV7-9 and TRBJ2-7, reads DTGVSQNPRHKITKRGQNVTFRCDPISEHNRLYWYRQTLGQGPEFLTYFQNEAQLEKSRLLSDRFSAERPKGSFSTLEIQRTEQGDSAMYLCASSYGTGSYEQYFGPGTRLTVT.